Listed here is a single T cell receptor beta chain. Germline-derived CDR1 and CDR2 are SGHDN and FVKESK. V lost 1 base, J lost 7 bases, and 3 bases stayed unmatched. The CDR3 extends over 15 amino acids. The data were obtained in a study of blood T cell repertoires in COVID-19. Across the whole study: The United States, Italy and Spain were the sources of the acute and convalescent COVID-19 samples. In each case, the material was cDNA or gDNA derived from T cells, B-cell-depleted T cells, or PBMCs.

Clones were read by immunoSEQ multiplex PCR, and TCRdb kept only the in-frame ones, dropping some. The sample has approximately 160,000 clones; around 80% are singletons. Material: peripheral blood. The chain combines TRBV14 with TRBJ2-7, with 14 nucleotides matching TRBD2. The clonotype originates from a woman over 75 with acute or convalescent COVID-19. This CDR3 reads CASSQAGLAGVEQYF. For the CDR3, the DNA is TGTGCCAGCAGCCAAGCGGGACTAGCGGGAGTTGAGCAGTACTTC.